This T cell receptor (beta chain) was identified during a study of cytomegalovirus exposure and HLA in healthy donors. Study summary: T cells numbering around 190 million yielded 117 million unique TCR beta sequences in an earlier analysis. About 80 million unique TCRs from HLA-typed donors were held in an early data release.

Germline V gene sequence: CDR1 SGHAT, CDR2 FQNNGV. J lost 13 bases, V lost 4 bases, and 10 bases had no gene match. This CDR3 spans 13 amino acids. PCR was performed using 60 Vbeta and 13 Jbeta primers. Clones were read by immunoSEQ multiplex PCR, and TCRdb kept only the in-frame ones, dropping some. Of a few hundred thousand clones listed, roughly 75% were seen once; the top ten hold 1.8%. The source is a woman aged 30 to 39 in good health and CMV-seronegative. The chain joins TRBV11-2 to TRBJ1-2, with 9 bases that match TRBD1. Sequencing used PBMCs. The CDR3 reads CASSSDRGTWATF. Written as DNA, the CDR3 is TGTGCCAGCAGCTCGGACAGGGGAACCTGGGCCACCTTC.